The T cell receptor beta chain described here comes from a study of shared clonotypes between healthy human individuals. Study-level background: CD4 naive and memory got three plates each, CD8 naive two, CD8 memory one.

Replicate sorted-subset PCRs were loaded with 150 to 250 ng DNA, tens of thousands of T cell genomes. Clones were read by immunoSEQ multiplex PCR, and TCRdb kept only the in-frame ones, dropping some. The sample contains just over 2,000,000 clones, around 96% of which appear only once. As regards this clone: Antigen specificity is unknown.

CD45RO-negative CD8 cells positively selected for CCR7 made up the naive population, which excluded terminally differentiated effector memory CD45RA+ cells. Germline CDR1 reads MGHRA; CDR2 reads YSYEKL. The CDR3 consists of 16 residues. V dropped 3 bases and J dropped 5 bases, with 14 bases sitting between them. General study results and limits: Relative to their counterparts shared across all four donors, non-shared clonotypes exhibited diminished generation probabilities.

The origin of this receptor is a man younger than 35 in good health. The chain is built from TRBV4-1 and TRBJ1-6, with D hard to call. The sequencing sample was made of naive CD8+ T cells sorted from blood. As DNA, the CDR3 is TGCGCCAGCAGCCAGTTAAGGCGAGCCGATAATTCACCCCTCCACTTT. Its translation: CASSQLRRADNSPLHF.